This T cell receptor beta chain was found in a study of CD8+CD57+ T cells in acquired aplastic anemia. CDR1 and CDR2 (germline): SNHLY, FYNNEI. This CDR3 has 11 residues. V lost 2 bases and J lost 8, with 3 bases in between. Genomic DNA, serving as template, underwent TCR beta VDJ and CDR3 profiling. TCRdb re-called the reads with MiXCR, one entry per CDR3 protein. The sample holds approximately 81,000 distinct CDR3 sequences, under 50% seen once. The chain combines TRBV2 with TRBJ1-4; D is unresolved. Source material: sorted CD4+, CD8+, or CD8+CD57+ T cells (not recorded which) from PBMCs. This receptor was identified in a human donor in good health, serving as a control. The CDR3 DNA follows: TGTGCCAGCAGTGAAAGGGAAAAACTGTTTTTT. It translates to CASSEREKLFF.